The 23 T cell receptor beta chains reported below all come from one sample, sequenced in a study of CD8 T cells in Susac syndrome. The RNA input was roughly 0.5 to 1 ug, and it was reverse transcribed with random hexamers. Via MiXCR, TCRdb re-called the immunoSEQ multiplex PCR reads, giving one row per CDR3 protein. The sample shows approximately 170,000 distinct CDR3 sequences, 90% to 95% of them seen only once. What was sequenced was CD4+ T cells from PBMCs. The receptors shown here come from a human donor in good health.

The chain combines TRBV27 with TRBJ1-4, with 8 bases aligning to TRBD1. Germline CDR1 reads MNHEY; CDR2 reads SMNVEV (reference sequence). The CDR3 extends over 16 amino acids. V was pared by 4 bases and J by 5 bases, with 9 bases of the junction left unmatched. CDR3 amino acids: CASSSRTTGENEKLFF. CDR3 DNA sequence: TGTGCCAGCAGTTCAAGAACGACAGGGGAGAATGAAAAACTGTTTTTT.

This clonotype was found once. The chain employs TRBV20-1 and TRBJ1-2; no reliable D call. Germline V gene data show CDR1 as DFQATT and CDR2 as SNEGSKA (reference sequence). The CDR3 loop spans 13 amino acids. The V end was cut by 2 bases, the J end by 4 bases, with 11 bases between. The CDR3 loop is CSARPGSGYGYTF. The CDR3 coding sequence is TGCAGTGCTAGACCGGGCTCGGGCTATGGCTACACCTTC.

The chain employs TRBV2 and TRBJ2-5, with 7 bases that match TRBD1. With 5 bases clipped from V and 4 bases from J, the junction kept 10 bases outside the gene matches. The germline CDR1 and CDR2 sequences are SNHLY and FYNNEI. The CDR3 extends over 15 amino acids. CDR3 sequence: CASSPDRDSLETQYF. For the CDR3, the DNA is TGTGCCAGCAGTCCTGACCGGGACAGTTTAGAGACCCAGTACTTC. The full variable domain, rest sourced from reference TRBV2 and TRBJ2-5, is EPEVTQTPSHQVTQMGQEVILRCVPISNHLYFYWYRQILGQKVEFLVSFYNNEISEKSEIFDDQFSVERPDGSNFTLKIRSTKLEDSAMYFCASSPDRDSLETQYFGPGTRLLVL.

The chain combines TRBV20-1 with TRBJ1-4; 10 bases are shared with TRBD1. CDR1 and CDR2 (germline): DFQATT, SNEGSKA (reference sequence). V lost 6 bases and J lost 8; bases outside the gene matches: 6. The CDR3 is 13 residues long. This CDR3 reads CSAGDRGREKLFF. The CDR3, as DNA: TGCAGTGCCGGGGACAGGGGTAGGGAAAAACTGTTTTTT.

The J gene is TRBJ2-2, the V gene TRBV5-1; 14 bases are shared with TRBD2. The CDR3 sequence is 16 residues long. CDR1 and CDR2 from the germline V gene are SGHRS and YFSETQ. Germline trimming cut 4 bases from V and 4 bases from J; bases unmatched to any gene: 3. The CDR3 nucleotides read TGCGCCAGCAGCGCGACTAGCGGGAGGGCCACCGGGGAGCTGTTTTTT. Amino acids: CASSATSGRATGELFF. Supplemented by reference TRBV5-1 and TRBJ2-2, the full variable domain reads KAGVTQTPRYLIKTRGQQVTLSCSPISGHRSVSWYQQTPGQGLQFLFEYFSETQRNKGNFPGRFSGRQFSNSRSEMNVSTLELGDSALYLCASSATSGRATGELFFGEGSRLTVL.

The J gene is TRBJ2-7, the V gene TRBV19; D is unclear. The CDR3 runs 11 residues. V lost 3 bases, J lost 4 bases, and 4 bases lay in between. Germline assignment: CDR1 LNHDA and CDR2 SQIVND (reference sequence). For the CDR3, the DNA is TGTGCCAGTAGTATCAATTACGAGCAGTACTTC. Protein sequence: CASSINYEQYF.

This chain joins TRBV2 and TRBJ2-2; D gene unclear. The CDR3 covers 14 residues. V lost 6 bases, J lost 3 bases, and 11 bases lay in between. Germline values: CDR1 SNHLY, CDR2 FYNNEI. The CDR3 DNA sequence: TGTGCCAGCAGATTGGTTGGTGACACCGGGGAGCTGTTTTTT. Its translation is CASRLVGDTGELFF. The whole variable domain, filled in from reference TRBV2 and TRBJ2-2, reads EPEVTQTPSHQVTQMGQEVILRCVPISNHLYFYWYRQILGQKVEFLVSFYNNEISEKSEIFDDQFSVERPDGSNFTLKIRSTKLEDSAMYFCASRLVGDTGELFFGEGSRLTVL.

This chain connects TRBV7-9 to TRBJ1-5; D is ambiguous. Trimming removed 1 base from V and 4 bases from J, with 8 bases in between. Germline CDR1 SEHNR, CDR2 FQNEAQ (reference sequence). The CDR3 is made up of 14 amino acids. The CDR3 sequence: CASSLGAGNQPQHF. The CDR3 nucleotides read TGTGCCAGCAGCTTAGGTGCGGGGAATCAGCCCCAGCATTTT. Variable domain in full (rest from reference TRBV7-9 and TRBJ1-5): DTGVSQNPRHKITKRGQNVTFRCDPISEHNRLYWYRQTLGQGPEFLTYFQNEAQLEKSRLLSDRFSAERPKGSFSTLEIQRTEQGDSAMYLCASSLGAGNQPQHFGDGTRLSIL.

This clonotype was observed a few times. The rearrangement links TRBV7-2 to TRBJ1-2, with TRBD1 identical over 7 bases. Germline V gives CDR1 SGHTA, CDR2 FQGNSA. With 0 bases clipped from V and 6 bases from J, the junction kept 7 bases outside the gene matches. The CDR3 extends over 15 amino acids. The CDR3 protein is CASSLAFRGSDGYTF. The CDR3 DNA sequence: TGTGCCAGCAGCTTAGCTTTCAGGGGGTCGGATGGCTACACCTTC.

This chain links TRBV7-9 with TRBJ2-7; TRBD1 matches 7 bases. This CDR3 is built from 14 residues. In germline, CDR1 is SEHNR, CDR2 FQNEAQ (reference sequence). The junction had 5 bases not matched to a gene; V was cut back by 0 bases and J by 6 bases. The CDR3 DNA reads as TGTGCCAGCAGCTTAGCGGGGGCAGGGGGCGAGCAGTACTTC. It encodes CASSLAGAGGEQYF.

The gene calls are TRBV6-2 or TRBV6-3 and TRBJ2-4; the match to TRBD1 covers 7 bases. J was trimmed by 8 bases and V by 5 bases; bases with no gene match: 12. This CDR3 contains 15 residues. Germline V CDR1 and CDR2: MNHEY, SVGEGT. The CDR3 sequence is CASSQRQGGWDIQYF. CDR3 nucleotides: TGTGCCAGCAGTCAACGACAGGGCGGTTGGGACATTCAGTACTTC.

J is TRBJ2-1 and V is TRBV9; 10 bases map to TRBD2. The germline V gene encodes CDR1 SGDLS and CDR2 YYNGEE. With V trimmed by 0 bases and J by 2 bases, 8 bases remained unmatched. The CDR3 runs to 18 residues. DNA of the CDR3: TGTGCCAGCAGCGTAGCCTCTACTAGCGGGGATACCTACAATGAGCAGTTCTTC. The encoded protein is CASSVASTSGDTYNEQFF.

CDR3 coding DNA: TGTGCCAGCAGTTATCCAGAGGGGGGGGAGACCCAGTACTTC. Translation gives CASSYPEGGETQYF. The chain combines TRBV6-6 with TRBJ2-5; D possibly corresponds to TRBD2 (7 bases). V gave up 3 bases and J gave up 5 bases, with 13 bases separating them. The CDR3 extends over 14 amino acids. CDR1 and CDR2 from the germline V gene are MNHNY and SVGAGI (reference sequence).

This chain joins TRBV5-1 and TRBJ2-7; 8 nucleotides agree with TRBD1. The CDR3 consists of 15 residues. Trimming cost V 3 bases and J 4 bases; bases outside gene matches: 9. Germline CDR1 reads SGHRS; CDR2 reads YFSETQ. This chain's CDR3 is CASSSQGQAGYEQYF. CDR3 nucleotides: TGCGCCAGCAGCTCCCAGGGACAGGCGGGATACGAGCAGTACTTC.

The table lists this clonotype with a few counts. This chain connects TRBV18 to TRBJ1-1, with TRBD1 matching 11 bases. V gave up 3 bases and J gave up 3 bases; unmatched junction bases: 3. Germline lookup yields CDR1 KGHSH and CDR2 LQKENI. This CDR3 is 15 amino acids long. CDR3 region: CASSPGQGAYTEAFF. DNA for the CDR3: TGTGCCAGCTCACCCGGACAGGGGGCGTACACTGAAGCTTTCTTT.

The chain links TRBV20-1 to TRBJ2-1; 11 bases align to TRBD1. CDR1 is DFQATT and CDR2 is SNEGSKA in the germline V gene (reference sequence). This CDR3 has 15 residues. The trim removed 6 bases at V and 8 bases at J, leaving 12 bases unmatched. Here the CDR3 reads CSATPPGQGEDEQFF. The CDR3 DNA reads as TGCAGTGCCACACCCCCGGGACAGGGGGAGGATGAGCAGTTCTTC.

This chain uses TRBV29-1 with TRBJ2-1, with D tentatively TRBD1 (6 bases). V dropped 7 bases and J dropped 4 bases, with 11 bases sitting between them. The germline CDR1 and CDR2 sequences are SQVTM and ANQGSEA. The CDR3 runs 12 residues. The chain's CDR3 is CSATTGYNEQFF. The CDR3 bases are TGCAGCGCCACCACAGGGTACAATGAGCAGTTCTTC.

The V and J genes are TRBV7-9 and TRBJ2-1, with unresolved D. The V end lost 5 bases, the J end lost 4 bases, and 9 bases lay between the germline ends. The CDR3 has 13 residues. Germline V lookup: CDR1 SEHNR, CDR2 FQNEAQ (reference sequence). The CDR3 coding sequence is TGTGCCAGCAGCATCGACCGATACAATGAGCAGTTCTTC. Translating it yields CASSIDRYNEQFF. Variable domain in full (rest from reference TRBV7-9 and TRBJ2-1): DTGVSQNPRHKITKRGQNVTFRCDPISEHNRLYWYRQTLGQGPEFLTYFQNEAQLEKSRLLSDRFSAERPKGSFSTLEIQRTEQGDSAMYLCASSIDRYNEQFFGPGTRLTVL.

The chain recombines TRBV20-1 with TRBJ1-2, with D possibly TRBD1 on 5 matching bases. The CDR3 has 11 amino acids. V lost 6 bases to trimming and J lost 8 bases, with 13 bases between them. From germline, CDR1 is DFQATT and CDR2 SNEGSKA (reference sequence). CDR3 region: CSAPRTWGYTF. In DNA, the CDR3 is TGCAGTGCCCCTAGGACATGGGGCTACACCTTC.

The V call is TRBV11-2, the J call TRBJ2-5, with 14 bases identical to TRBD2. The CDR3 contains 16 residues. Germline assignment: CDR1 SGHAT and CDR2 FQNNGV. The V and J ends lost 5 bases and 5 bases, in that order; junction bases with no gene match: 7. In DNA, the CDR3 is TGTGCCAGCAGCCCACCGGGACTAGCGGGGGTTGAGACCCAGTACTTC. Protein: CASSPPGLAGVETQYF.

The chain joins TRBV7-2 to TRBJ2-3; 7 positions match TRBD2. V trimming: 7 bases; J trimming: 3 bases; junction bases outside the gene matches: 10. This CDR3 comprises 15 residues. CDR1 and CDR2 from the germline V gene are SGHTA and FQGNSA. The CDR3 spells CASTRRNSGTDTQYF. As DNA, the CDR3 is TGTGCCAGCACCCGACGGAATAGCGGGACAGATACGCAGTATTTT. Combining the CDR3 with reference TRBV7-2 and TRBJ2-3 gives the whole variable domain GAGVSQSPSNKVTEKGKDVELRCDPISGHTALYWYRQSLGQGLEFLIYFQGNSAPDKSGLPSDRFSAERTGGSVSTLTIQRTQQEDSAVYLCASTRRNSGTDTQYFGPGTRLTVL.

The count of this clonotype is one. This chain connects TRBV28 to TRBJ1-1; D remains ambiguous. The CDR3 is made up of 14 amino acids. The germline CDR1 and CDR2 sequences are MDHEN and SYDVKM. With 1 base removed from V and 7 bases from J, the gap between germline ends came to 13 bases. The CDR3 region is CASSLLPGWIEAFF. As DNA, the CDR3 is TGTGCCAGCAGTTTATTGCCAGGCTGGATTGAAGCTTTCTTT.

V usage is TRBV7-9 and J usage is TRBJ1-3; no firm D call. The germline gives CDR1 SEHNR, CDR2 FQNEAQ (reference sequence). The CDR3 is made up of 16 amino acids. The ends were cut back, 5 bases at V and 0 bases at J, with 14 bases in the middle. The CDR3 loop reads CASSPPEWSSGNTIYF. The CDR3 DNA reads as TGTGCCAGCAGCCCACCCGAGTGGAGCTCTGGAAACACCATATATTTT.